The 14 T cell receptor beta chains given below trace back to one sample, sequenced in a study of memory CD4+ T cells and cytomegalovirus serostatus. TCRdb's table, derived via immunoSEQ multiplex PCR, lists solely in-frame clones and lacks some. The repertoire holds about 58,000 clones, with more than 70% as singletons. Single viable CD3+CD4+CD8-CD45RO+ cells were sorted as the memory CD4+ T cells. The specimen sequenced was memory CD4+ T cells from blood. The receptor source for this set is an adult in good health and CMV-seronegative. Some clones in this sample may be carry-over from other donors' samples.

This clone was seen a single time. The chain combines TRBV9 with TRBJ2-1; a possible D gene is TRBD1 (5 bases). V was clipped by 0 bases and J by 6 bases, with 7 bases between them. CDR3 length equals 13 residues. Germline V gives CDR1 SGDLS, CDR2 YYNGEE. CDR3 nucleotides: TGTGCCAGCAGCGTAGATAGGGGCAATGAGCAGTTCTTC. It specifies CASSVDRGNEQFF. The whole variable domain, remainder taken from reference TRBV9 and TRBJ2-1, is DSGVTQTPKHLITATGQRVTLRCSPRSGDLSVYWYQQSLDQGLQFLIQYYNGEERAKGNILERFSAQQFPDLHSELNLSSLELGDSALYFCASSVDRGNEQFFGPGTRLTVL.

This sequence joins TRBV7-2 and TRBJ1-5; no clear D. CDR3 length equals 14 residues. V was cut by 5 bases and J by 4 bases, with 12 bases left in between. CDR1 and CDR2 (germline): SGHTA, FQGNSA. The CDR3 spells CASSQNLRNQPQHF. CDR3 DNA: TGTGCCAGCAGCCAAAATCTCAGAAATCAGCCCCAGCATTTT. Complete variable domain (other parts from reference TRBV7-2 and TRBJ1-5): GAGVSQSPSNKVTEKGKDVELRCDPISGHTALYWYRQSLGQGLEFLIYFQGNSAPDKSGLPSDRFSAERTGGSVSTLTIQRTQQEDSAVYLCASSQNLRNQPQHFGDGTRLSIL.

The chain recombines TRBV19 with TRBJ2-6, with no clear D. The CDR3 runs to 16 residues. The germline V gene encodes CDR1 LNHDA and CDR2 SQIVND (reference sequence). V lost 7 bases, J lost 0 bases, and 13 bases lay in between. The CDR3 region is CASTLRHRSGANVLTF. Here the CDR3 DNA reads TGTGCCAGTACCCTACGACACCGCTCTGGGGCCAACGTCCTGACTTTC.

This sequence joins TRBV29-1 and TRBJ1-1; 10 bases agree with TRBD1. CDR1 SQVTM and CDR2 ANQGSEA come from the germline V gene. CDR3 length: 13 residues. Losses at the gene ends were 7 bases for V and 0 bases for J; bases not matched to a gene: 2. CDR3 nucleotides: TGCAGCGGGACAGGGGGGATGAACACTGAAGCTTTCTTT. This gives the protein CSGTGGMNTEAFF.

The chain couples TRBV9 to TRBJ2-3; 10 bases agree with TRBD2. Trimming removed 4 bases from V and 0 bases from J; junction bases left unmatched: 11. The CDR3 length is 18 residues. Per the germline V gene, CDR1 is SGDLS and CDR2 is YYNGEE. CDR3 sequence reads: CASSLTPTSGLSTDTQYF. The CDR3 nucleotides read TGTGCCAGCAGCTTAACCCCGACTAGCGGGTTGAGCACAGATACGCAGTATTTT. Supplemented by reference TRBV9 and TRBJ2-3, the full variable domain reads DSGVTQTPKHLITATGQRVTLRCSPRSGDLSVYWYQQSLDQGLQFLIQYYNGEERAKGNILERFSAQQFPDLHSELNLSSLELGDSALYFCASSLTPTSGLSTDTQYFGPGTRLTVL.

The genes are TRBV7-8 and TRBJ1-6, with D unresolved. Germline lookup yields CDR1 SGHVS and CDR2 FQNEAQ. V was shortened by 5 bases and J by 9 bases, with 20 bases between the two germline ends. There are 16 residues in the CDR3. The CDR3: CASSPASIAVGSPLHF. The CDR3, as DNA: TGTGCCAGCAGCCCAGCCTCTATAGCCGTCGGTTCACCCCTCCACTTT.

Here the CDR3 DNA reads TGCGCCAGCAGCTTTACTAGCGGGACCACAGATACGCAGTATTTT. Encoded protein: CASSFTSGTTDTQYF. The chain uses TRBV4-3 and TRBJ2-3, with 10 bases fitting TRBD2. Germline CDR1 reads LGHNA; CDR2 reads YSLEER. CDR3 size: 15 residues. The J segment lost 2 bases and the V segment lost 5 bases, leaving 4 bases of the junction unmatched.

The J gene is TRBJ2-3, the V gene TRBV5-1, with D unclear. CDR3 size: 13 residues. Trimming stripped 4 bases from V and 5 bases from J, with 11 bases between. The V gene's germline CDR1 is SGHRS and CDR2 YFSETQ. This CDR3 is CASSPQSGDTQYF. The CDR3, as DNA: TGCGCCAGCAGCCCTCAGTCAGGAGATACGCAGTATTTT.

V usage is TRBV7-6 and J usage is TRBJ2-5, with D perhaps TRBD1 (5 bases). Trimming took off 5 bases at V and 2 bases at J, with 15 bases between the two ends. The CDR3 covers 15 residues. Germline CDR1 and CDR2: SGHVS and FNYEAQ. The CDR3 DNA reads as TGTGCCAGCAGCACCGGTGTGGGGCGGCAAGAGACCCAGTACTTC. Amino acids: CASSTGVGRQETQYF.

This clone was picked up one time. The CDR3 region is CASSEEYTGELFF. Here the CDR3 DNA reads TGTGCCAGCAGTGAAGAATACACCGGGGAGCTGTTTTTT. This chain uses TRBV2 with TRBJ2-2; no clear D gene. Trimming stripped 1 base from V and 3 bases from J, with 3 bases between. This CDR3 has 13 residues. Per germline, CDR1 SNHLY and CDR2 FYNNEI. The entire variable domain, with the rest obtained from reference TRBV2 and TRBJ2-2, is as follows: EPEVTQTPSHQVTQMGQEVILRCVPISNHLYFYWYRQILGQKVEFLVSFYNNEISEKSEIFDDQFSVERPDGSNFTLKIRSTKLEDSAMYFCASSEEYTGELFFGEGSRLTVL.

Remarks on this clone: The sample carries other DNA sequences with the same CDR3. The chain joins TRBV28 to TRBJ2-3; TRBD1 matches 8 bases. Germline V gene data show CDR1 as MDHEN and CDR2 as SYDVKM. V shed 4 bases, J shed 2 bases, and the junction held 5 bases outside the gene matches. CDR3 length: 15 residues. The CDR3 loop is CASSSRGRDTDTQYF. The DNA for the CDR3 is TGTGCCAGCAGTTCCAGGGGGCGCGACACAGATACGCAGTATTTT. Full variable domain (outside the CDR3, taken from reference TRBV28 and TRBJ2-3): DVKVTQSSRYLVKRTGEKVFLECVQDMDHENMFWYRQDPGLGLRLIYFSYDVKMKEKGDIPEGYSVSREKKERFSLILESASTNQTSMYLCASSSRGRDTDTQYFGPGTRLTVL.

This chain links TRBV5-6 with TRBJ2-2, with D hard to call. Germline V gene sequence: CDR1 SGHDT, CDR2 YYEEEE. The CDR3 is 16 residues long. Trimming took 2 bases from V and 0 from J, leaving 11 bases between them. The CDR3 protein is CASSFLPATNTGELFF. The CDR3 nucleotides read TGTGCCAGCAGCTTCTTACCAGCCACGAACACCGGGGAGCTGTTTTTT. The full variable domain, its missing parts supplied by reference TRBV5-6 and TRBJ2-2, is DAGVTQSPTHLIKTRGQQVTLRCSPKSGHDTVSWYQQALGQGPQFIFQYYEEEERQRGNFPDRFSGHQFPNYSSELNVNALLLGDSALYLCASSFLPATNTGELFFGEGSRLTVL.

The chain links TRBV6-6 to TRBJ1-3; D not certain. Germline CDR1 is MNHNY and CDR2 is SVGAGI (reference sequence). This CDR3 comprises 13 residues. Trimming took off 6 bases at V and 2 bases at J, with 8 bases between the two ends. The CDR3 here is CASRAGAGNTIYF. The CDR3 DNA sequence: TGTGCCAGCAGGGCTGGGGCTGGAAACACCATATATTTT.

This sequence joins TRBV27 and TRBJ1-2; maybe TRBD1 (6 bases). The germline CDR1 and CDR2 sequences are MNHEY and SMNVEV (reference sequence). The CDR3 extends over 15 amino acids. The germline V and J ends were trimmed by 1 base and 5 bases, with 14 bases remaining between them. CDR3 sequence reads: CASSLFSGAEYGYTF. As DNA, the CDR3 is TGTGCCAGCAGTTTATTCTCAGGGGCGGAGTATGGCTACACCTTC.